Listed below are T cell receptor beta chains from one sample, sequenced in a study of blood T cell repertoires in COVID-19. Data came from immunoSEQ multiplex PCR; TCRdb stores just in-frame clones and leaves some out. The sample gives about 270,000 clones, around 90% of which show up once; approximately 3% is in the top ten. What was sequenced was PBMCs or T cells enriched from blood (not recorded which). The receptors derive from a man between 40 and 49 years old who had been exposed to COVID-19. Each CDR3 is given with its conserved first and last residue.

TRBJ2-1 | TRBV9 | CASSVDSGNYNEQFF
TRBJ2-5 | TRBV4-2 | CASSQDRQGSETQYF
TRBJ2-3 | TRBV24-1 | CATSDLGGGPSTDTQYF
TRBJ2-2 | TRBV9 | CASSVAQGLLSPGELFF
TRBJ1-1 | TRBV6-5 | CASSYGGTNTEAFF
TRBJ2-2 | TRBV28 | CASSSRLETGELFF
TRBJ1-4 | TRBV5-4 | CASSLKTGGVANEKLFF
TRBJ1-2 | TRBV4-3 | CASSQERLGAYGYTF
TRBJ2-7 | TRBV6-5 | CASSLGDQYEQYF
TRBJ1-1 | TRBV11-3 | CASSRGGQLAFF
TRBJ1-2 | TRBV5-1 | CASSNGVYGYTF
TRBJ2-3 | TRBV5-1 | CASSLNGRRTDTQYF
TRBJ1-1 | TRBV3-1/TRBV3-2 | CASSPRGVWNTEAFF
TRBJ1-1 | TRBV2 | CASSDRGVNTEAFF
TRBJ1-5 | TRBV19 | CASSMGGFNQPQHF
TRBJ2-1 | TRBV7-2 | CASSPRDRGSEQFF
TRBJ2-1 | TRBV9 | CASSVVSGIAAEQFF
TRBJ1-1 | TRBV19 | CASSPSPLGSGTEAFF
TRBJ1-1 | TRBV28 | CASSSRGTGLNTEAFF
TRBJ2-3 | TRBV28 | CASIFRRGPTDTQYF
TRBJ1-6 | TRBV19 | CASSIFFAGIYSPLHF
TRBJ1-1 | TRBV11-3 | CASSQREQNRNEAFF
TRBJ1-2 | TRBV4-3 | CASSQDHRDYTIYGYTF
TRBJ1-1 | TRBV2 | CASSGGRQRDRANTEAFF
TRBJ2-2 | TRBV19 | CASSMVTGGRTGELFF
TRBJ1-1 | TRBV28 | CASSLQGSNTEAFF
TRBJ1-2 | TRBV30 | CAWSADRGLRGYTF